The 16 T cell receptor beta chains below were found in one sample sequenced in a study of CD8 T cells in Susac syndrome. RNA, at about 0.45 to 1 ug, was reverse transcribed with random hexamers. TCRdb called the immunoSEQ multiplex PCR reads again in MiXCR, with one record for every CDR3 protein. The sample includes 150,000 to 200,000 distinct CDR3 sequences, roughly 92% of them seen just once. The specimen sequenced was CD4+ T cells from PBMCs. The receptors shown here come from a human donor with multiple sclerosis.

The chain combines TRBV30 with TRBJ2-7; possibly TRBD1 for D (6 bases). There are 11 residues in the CDR3. The V gene's germline CDR1 is GTSNPN and CDR2 SVGIG (reference sequence). Trimming removed 2 bases at V and 7 bases at J, with 9 bases between. As DNA, the CDR3 is TGTGCCTGGAGTAGGGGGTGGGAGCAGTACTTC. Translation: CAWSRGWEQYF.

V usage is TRBV4-1 and J usage is TRBJ2-3; D may be TRBD1 (5 bases). The CDR3 runs to 13 residues. V was cut by 0 bases and J by 4 bases, with 5 bases left in between. Germline-derived CDR1 and CDR2 are MGHRA and YSYEKL. CDR3 sequence: CASSQEGADTQYF. CDR3 coding DNA: TGCGCCAGCAGCCAAGAAGGGGCAGATACGCAGTATTTT.

V and J are TRBV30 and TRBJ1-5; D unresolved. Germline CDR1 GTSNPN, CDR2 SVGIG (reference sequence). V lost 0 bases and J 2 bases, leaving 8 bases between the germline ends. The CDR3 sequence is 14 residues long. CDR3 in amino acids: CAWSVVHGNQPQHF. CDR3 sequence (DNA): TGTGCCTGGAGTGTCGTCCATGGCAATCAGCCCCAGCATTTT.

V gene TRBV5-1 combines with J gene TRBJ2-5; D gene uncertain. Trimming stripped 7 bases from V and 7 bases from J, with 20 bases between. The germline gives CDR1 SGHRS, CDR2 YFSETQ. This CDR3 is 14 amino acids long. The CDR3 DNA reads TGCGCCAGCTCTGACCCAGGTCCCAAGGGGACCCAGTACTTC. This gives the protein CASSDPGPKGTQYF.

The rearrangement joins TRBV13 to TRBJ2-1; 14 positions agree with TRBD2. This CDR3 comprises 16 residues. Germline V gives CDR1 PRHDT, CDR2 FYEKMQ (reference sequence). Losses at the gene ends were 5 bases for V and 5 bases for J; bases not matched to a gene: 5. The CDR3 nucleotides are TGTGCCAGCAGCGGTGGGACTAGCGGGAGCAACAATGAGCAGTTCTTC. Translating gives CASSGGTSGSNNEQFF. Complete variable domain (other parts from reference TRBV13 and TRBJ2-1): AAGVIQSPRHLIKEKRETATLKCYPIPRHDTVYWYQQGPGQDPQFLISFYEKMQSDKGSIPDRFSAQQFSDYHSELNMSSLELGDSALYFCASSGGTSGSNNEQFFGPGTRLTVL.

The chain combines TRBV19 with TRBJ2-3, with TRBD2 as a possible D gene (5 bases). The germline gives CDR1 LNHDA, CDR2 SQIVND (reference sequence). The CDR3 has 13 amino acids. V lost 9 bases and J lost 1, with 11 bases in between. The CDR3 protein is CARISGGTDTQYF. DNA of the CDR3: TGTGCCAGGATAAGCGGAGGCACAGATACGCAGTATTTT.

The chain is built from TRBV18 and TRBJ2-7; TRBD2 is a possible D gene (6 bases). The CDR3 is 15 residues long. Trimming left V 4 bases short and J 0 bases short, with 13 bases between. Germline loops: CDR1 KGHSH, CDR2 LQKENI. CDR3 sequence: CASSQARGNSYEQYF. The CDR3, as DNA: TGTGCCAGCTCACAGGCGCGGGGCAACTCCTACGAGCAGTACTTC.

This clonotype was counted a single time. The chain links TRBV5-4 to TRBJ2-1; tentatively, D is TRBD2 (5 bases). The germline V and J ends were trimmed by 1 base and 7 bases, with 15 bases remaining between them. Germline V gene sequence: CDR1 SGHNT, CDR2 YYREEE (reference sequence). This CDR3 has 15 amino acids. CDR3 sequence (DNA): TGTGCCAGCAGCTTGTTTAATTCGGGATGGAATGAGCAGTTCTTC. Amino acids: CASSLFNSGWNEQFF. Full variable domain (rest looked up from reference TRBV5-4 and TRBJ2-1): ETGVTQSPTHLIKTRGQQVTLRCSSQSGHNTVSWYQQALGQGPQFIFQYYREEENGRGNFPPRFSGLQFPNYSSELNVNALELDDSALYLCASSLFNSGWNEQFFGPGTRLTVL.

This chain connects TRBV6-5 to TRBJ2-5, with 9 bases lining up with TRBD1. The junction had 7 bases not matched to a gene; V was cut back by 6 bases and J by 2 bases. Germline CDR1 and CDR2: MNHEY and SVGAGI. CDR3 size: 15 residues. CDR3 in DNA: TGTGCCAGCAGCCTACTGGGACAGGGACAAGAGACCCAGTACTTC. The encoded protein is CASSLLGQGQETQYF.

V gene TRBV13 combines with J gene TRBJ2-3; 8 bases match TRBD2. The CDR3 is made up of 12 amino acids. V was clipped by 5 bases and J by 10 bases; unmatched bases: 5. Germline V CDR1 and CDR2: PRHDT, FYEKMQ (reference sequence). Here the CDR3 DNA reads TGTGCCAGCAGCCGGGAGGGGCAGGCGCAGTATTTT. Its translation: CASSREGQAQYF.

The chain combines TRBV7-2 with TRBJ2-7; the D is unclear. CDR1 is SGHTA, CDR2 FQGNSA, per germline. The CDR3 totals 13 residues. V lost 5 bases, J lost 3 bases, and 11 bases lay in between. The CDR3 loop is CASSAGPNYEQYF. CDR3 in DNA: TGTGCCAGCAGCGCAGGACCGAACTACGAGCAGTACTTC. Using reference TRBV7-2 and TRBJ2-7 for the parts outside the CDR3, the full variable domain is GAGVSQSPSNKVTEKGKDVELRCDPISGHTALYWYRQSLGQGLEFLIYFQGNSAPDKSGLPSDRFSAERTGGSVSTLTIQRTQQEDSAVYLCASSAGPNYEQYFGPGTRLTVT.

The chain joins TRBV9 to TRBJ2-1; TRBD2 matches at 10 bases. The CDR3 length is 15 residues. Germline V gene lookup returns CDR1 SGDLS and CDR2 YYNGEE. The J segment lost 9 bases and the V segment lost 3 bases, leaving 9 bases of the junction unmatched. CDR3 loop: CASSEASGSYSEQFF. CDR3 bases: TGTGCCAGCAGCGAAGCTAGCGGGAGTTATAGTGAGCAGTTCTTC.

The chain recombines TRBV28 with TRBJ1-2, with D unresolved. Deletions cut 3 bases from V and 10 bases from J, with 12 bases between. Germline CDR1 MDHEN, CDR2 SYDVKM. The CDR3 spans 12 residues. The CDR3 region is CASSFGGRDYTF. In nucleotides, the CDR3 is TGTGCCAGCAGTTTTGGAGGTCGGGACTACACCTTC.

This clonotype was found a few times. This chain links TRBV7-2 with TRBJ1-4; 8 bases are shared with TRBD1. CDR3 length: 15 residues. Trimming took 5 bases from V and 0 from J; bases not matched to a gene: 2. Germline CDR1 and CDR2: SGHTA and FQGNSA. The CDR3 region has the DNA TGTGCCAGCAGCCCACAGGGGGCAACTAATGAAAAACTGTTTTTT. Translated: CASSPQGATNEKLFF.

The chain is built from TRBV5-1 and TRBJ2-7, with no clear D. CDR3 length equals 16 residues. The V end lost 4 bases, the J end lost 3 bases, and 20 bases lay between the germline ends. The germline V gene has CDR1 SGHRS and CDR2 YFSETQ. This CDR3 is CASSPDLITINYEQYF. In nucleotides, the CDR3 is TGCGCCAGCAGCCCGGACCTGATCACGATTAACTACGAGCAGTACTTC.

V is TRBV5-1 and J is TRBJ1-2; D is unresolved. Germline V gives CDR1 SGHRS, CDR2 YFSETQ. V was clipped by 0 bases and J by 2 bases, with 8 bases between them. The CDR3 has 14 residues. In DNA form, the CDR3 reads TGCGCCAGCAGCTTGGGGCAGGACAACTATGGCTACACCTTC. It is translated as CASSLGQDNYGYTF.